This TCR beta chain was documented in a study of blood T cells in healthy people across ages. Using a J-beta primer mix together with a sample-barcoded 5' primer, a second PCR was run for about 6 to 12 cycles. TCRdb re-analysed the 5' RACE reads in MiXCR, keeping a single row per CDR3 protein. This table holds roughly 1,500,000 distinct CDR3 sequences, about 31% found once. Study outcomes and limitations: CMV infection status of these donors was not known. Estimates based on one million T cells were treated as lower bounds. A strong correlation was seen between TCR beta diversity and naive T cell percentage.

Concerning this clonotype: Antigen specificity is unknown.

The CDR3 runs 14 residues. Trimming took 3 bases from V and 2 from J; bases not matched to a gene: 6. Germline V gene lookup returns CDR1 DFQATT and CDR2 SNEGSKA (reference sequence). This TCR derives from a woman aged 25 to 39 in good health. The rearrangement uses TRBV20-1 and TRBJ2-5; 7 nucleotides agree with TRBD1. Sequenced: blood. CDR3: CSASERTGQETQYF. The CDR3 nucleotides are TGCAGTGCTAGTGAGAGGACAGGTCAAGAGACCCAGTACTTC.